This T cell receptor beta chain was profiled in a study of T cell changes during pregnancy in multiple sclerosis. Trimming cost V 3 bases and J 0 bases, with 10 bases left between them. Germline V CDR1 and CDR2: GTSNPN, SVGIG (reference sequence). There are 14 residues in the CDR3. Clones were sequenced by immunoSEQ multiplex PCR, and TCRdb holds only the in-frame ones, with some missing. The sample contains around 92,000 clones, roughly 92% of which appear only once. The rearrangement joins TRBV30 to TRBJ2-3; the D is unclear. This clonotype originated in a female donor with multiple sclerosis, enrolled in a pregnancy study. This material consisted of peripheral blood, taken after pregnancy. In nucleotides, the CDR3 is TGTGCCTGGAGGCCCACTACTAGCACAGATACGCAGTATTTT. This encodes CAWRPTTSTDTQYF.